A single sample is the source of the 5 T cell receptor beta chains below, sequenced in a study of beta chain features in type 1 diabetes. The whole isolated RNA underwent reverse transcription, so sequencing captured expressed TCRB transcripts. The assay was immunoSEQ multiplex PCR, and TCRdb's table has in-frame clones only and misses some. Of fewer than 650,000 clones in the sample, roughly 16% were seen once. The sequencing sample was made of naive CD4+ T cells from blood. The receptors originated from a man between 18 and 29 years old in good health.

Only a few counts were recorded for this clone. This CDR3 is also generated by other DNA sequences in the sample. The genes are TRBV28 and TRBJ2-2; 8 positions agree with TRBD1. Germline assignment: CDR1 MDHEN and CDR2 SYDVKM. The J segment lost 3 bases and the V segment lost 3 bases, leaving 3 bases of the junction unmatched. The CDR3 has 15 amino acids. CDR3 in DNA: TGTGCCAGCAGTTTCAGGGGGCGCTACACCGGGGAGCTGTTTTTT. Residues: CASSFRGRYTGELFF. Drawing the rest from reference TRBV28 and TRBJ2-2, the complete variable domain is DVKVTQSSRYLVKRTGEKVFLECVQDMDHENMFWYRQDPGLGLRLIYFSYDVKMKEKGDIPEGYSVSREKKERFSLILESASTNQTSMYLCASSFRGRYTGELFFGEGSRLTVL.

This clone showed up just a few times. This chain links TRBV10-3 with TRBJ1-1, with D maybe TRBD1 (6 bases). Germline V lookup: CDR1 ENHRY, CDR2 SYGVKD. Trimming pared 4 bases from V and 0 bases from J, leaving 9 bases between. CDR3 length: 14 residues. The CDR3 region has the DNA TGTGCCATCAGTGTGGACAGCATGAACACTGAAGCTTTCTTT. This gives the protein CAISVDSMNTEAFF.

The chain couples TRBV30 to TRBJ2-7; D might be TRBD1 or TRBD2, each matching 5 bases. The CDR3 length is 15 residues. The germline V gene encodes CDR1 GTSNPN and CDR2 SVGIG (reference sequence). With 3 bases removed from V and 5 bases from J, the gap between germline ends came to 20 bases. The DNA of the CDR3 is TGTGCCTGGAGAACAAAGGGACGAGGGGAGCACGAGCAGTACTTC. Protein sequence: CAWRTKGRGEHEQYF.

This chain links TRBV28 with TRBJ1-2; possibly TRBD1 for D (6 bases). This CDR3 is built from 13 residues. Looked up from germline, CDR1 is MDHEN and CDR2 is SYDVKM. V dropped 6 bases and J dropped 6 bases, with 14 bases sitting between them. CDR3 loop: CASRETGLDGYTF. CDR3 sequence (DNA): TGTGCCAGCAGAGAAACAGGGTTAGATGGCTACACCTTC.

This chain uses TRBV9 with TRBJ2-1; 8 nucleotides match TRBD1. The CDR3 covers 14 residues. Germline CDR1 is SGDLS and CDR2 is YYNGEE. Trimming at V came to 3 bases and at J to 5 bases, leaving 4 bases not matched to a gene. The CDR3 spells CASSAGQVNNEQFF. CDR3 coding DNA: TGTGCCAGCAGCGCGGGACAGGTAAACAATGAGCAGTTCTTC.